This T cell receptor (beta chain) was captured by sequencing in a study of cytomegalovirus exposure and HLA in healthy donors. Study summary: The use of the same platform for the approximately 130 validation repertoires and the 600 to 800 first-cohort repertoires was reported by a later analysis. Study-wide points: The authors enumerated 150 to 200 TCR beta chains as linked to cytomegalovirus.

In the case of this clone: Its antigen is unidentified.

The assay was immunoSEQ multiplex PCR, and TCRdb's table has in-frame clones only and misses some. This sample has about 330,000 clones; roughly nine tenths occur once, and the top ten carry approximately 1.1%. The ends lost 0 bases at V and 7 bases at J; junction bases unmatched: 11. Germline assignment: CDR1 LNHNV and CDR2 YYDKDF (reference sequence). This CDR3 contains 18 residues. The source is a woman in her twenties or thirties in good health and CMV-seropositive. The chain is built from TRBV15 and TRBJ2-1; 11 positions agree with TRBD2. The sequenced sample was PBMCs. Here the CDR3 reads CATSRDLGLAVPGNEQFF. DNA of the CDR3: TGTGCCACCAGCAGAGATTTGGGACTAGCGGTCCCAGGAAATGAGCAGTTCTTC.